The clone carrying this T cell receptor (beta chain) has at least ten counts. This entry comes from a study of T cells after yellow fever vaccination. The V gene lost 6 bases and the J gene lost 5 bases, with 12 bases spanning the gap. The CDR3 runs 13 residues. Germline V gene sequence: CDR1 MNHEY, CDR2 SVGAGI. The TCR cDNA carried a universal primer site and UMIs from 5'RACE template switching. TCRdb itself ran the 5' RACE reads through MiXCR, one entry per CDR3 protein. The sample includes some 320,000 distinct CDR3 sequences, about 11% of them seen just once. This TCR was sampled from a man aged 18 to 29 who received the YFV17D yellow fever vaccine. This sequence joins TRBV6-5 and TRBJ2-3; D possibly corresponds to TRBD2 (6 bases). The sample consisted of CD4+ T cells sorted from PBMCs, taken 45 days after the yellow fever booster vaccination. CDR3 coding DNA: TGTGCCAGCAGCCCCGGGGGAGGAGATACGCAGTATTTT. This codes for CASSPGGGDTQYF.